The clone carrying this T cell receptor beta chain appeared once. Original data processing: Scientists estimated how many nucleated cells there were by amplifying reference gene primers. Only in-frame clones appear in the TCRdb table, and some are missing; sequencing was by immunoSEQ multiplex PCR. V and J calls and clone size follow that table, whereas D and trimming were derived from the DNA. The table records 300,000 to 350,000 clones, roughly 87% of them present only once. The CDR3 consists of 16 residues. Germline assignment: CDR1 SGHNT and CDR2 YYREEE (reference sequence). After removal of 2 bases from V and 0 bases from J, the junction contained 6 bases not matched to a gene. The entry originates in a study of blood T cell repertoires in COVID-19. Overall study context: Both acute and convalescent COVID-19 samples were obtained from the United States, Italy and Spain. Nucleic acid was either cDNA or gDNA, and it came from T cells, B-cell-depleted T cells, or PBMCs.

Each participant's cohort was designated according to participant-reported clinical history. The receptor's source is a woman in her 30s who had recovered from COVID-19. The sequenced sample consisted of PBMCs or T cells enriched from blood (not recorded which). The chain combines TRBV5-4 with TRBJ1-1, with 8 bases that match TRBD1. The CDR3 spells CASSLGTGSMNTEAFF. For the CDR3, the DNA is TGTGCCAGCAGCTTAGGGACAGGCTCCATGAACACTGAAGCTTTCTTT.